This TCR beta chain originates from a study of Graves' ophthalmopathy and Graves' hyperthyroidism. General study findings and limits: Blood was where most expanded thyroid clonotypes above 0.001 frequency also turned up.

Amplification of TCR beta CDR3 regions used RNA transcripts. HTBI primers served in a first-round RT-PCR, which a second-round multiplex PCR followed. TCRdb redid the calling of the multiplex PCR reads with MiXCR, one entry per CDR3 protein. The table has over a million distinct CDR3 sequences, 35% to 40% seen once. Orbital computed tomography, together with clinical symptoms, serum thyroxine, TRAb and thyroid ultrasound, was used for diagnosis. The V and J ends lost 7 bases and 3 bases, in that order; junction bases with no gene match: 11. The CDR3 extends over 14 amino acids. Germline-derived CDR1 and CDR2 are SQVTM and ANQGSEA. Regarding this clonotype: Its cognate antigen is unknown.

The clonotype was recovered from an adult man with Graves' hyperthyroidism. The material sequenced was peripheral blood or thyroid tissue (not recorded which). The chain uses TRBV29-1 and TRBJ1-1; TRBD1 matches 7 bases. CDR3 sequence (DNA): TGCAGCGGTGCAGGGGGTTGGGGCTACACTGAAGCTTTCTTT. It translates to CSGAGGWGYTEAFF.